Each of the 15 T cell receptor beta chains below was sequenced from the same sample in a study of shared T cell receptors in the human thymus. The method was immunoSEQ multiplex PCR; TCRdb's version includes in-frame clones alone and lacks a portion of them. This sample has about 380,000 clones, with about 95% found just once. Sequencing was carried out using thymocytes. These receptors came from a human donor.

V usage is TRBV19 and J usage is TRBJ1-2; no firm D call. CDR3 length equals 13 residues. Trimming pared 3 bases from V and 3 bases from J, leaving 8 bases between. Germline V gives CDR1 LNHDA, CDR2 SQIVND (reference sequence). CDR3 DNA: TGTGCCAGTAGTATGTCCCCGGACTATGGCTACACCTTC. It is translated as CASSMSPDYGYTF.

The chain employs TRBV5-6 and TRBJ1-1; the match to TRBD1 covers 9 bases. The CDR3 has 17 residues. Per the germline V gene, CDR1 is SGHDT and CDR2 is YYEEEE. Unmatched junction bases numbered 14, after V lost 4 bases and J lost 4 bases. The CDR3 loop reads CASSNSPGQGPGTEAFF. In DNA form, the CDR3 reads TGTGCCAGCAGCAATAGCCCGGGACAGGGACCGGGCACTGAAGCTTTCTTT.

The chain uses TRBV19 and TRBJ1-1; no clear D gene. This CDR3 contains 13 residues. CDR1 and CDR2 (germline): LNHDA, SQIVND (reference sequence). The V gene lost 3 bases and the J gene lost 1 base, with 6 bases spanning the gap. CDR3 residues: CASSIKGNTEAFF. In nucleotides, the CDR3 is TGTGCCAGTAGTATTAAGGGGAACACTGAAGCTTTCTTT.

DNA of the CDR3: TGTGCCAGCAGTCCCCAGGTCGTTAGGGGAGAGACCCAGTACTTC. Protein sequence: CASSPQVVRGETQYF. This chain links TRBV27 with TRBJ2-5; a weak D match, TRBD1 (5 bases). This CDR3 contains 15 residues. With 5 bases removed from V and 4 bases from J, the gap between germline ends came to 17 bases. Germline-derived CDR1 and CDR2 are MNHEY and SMNVEV (reference sequence).

The rearrangement links TRBV4-2 to TRBJ2-3; tentatively, D is TRBD2 (5 bases). Germline V CDR1 and CDR2: LGHNA, YNFKEQ. With 2 bases removed from V and 3 bases from J, the gap between germline ends came to 21 bases. The CDR3 consists of 18 residues. The CDR3 is CASSQYLQGLRGTDTQYF. The CDR3 DNA reads TGTGCCAGCAGCCAATATCTACAAGGACTCCGAGGAACAGATACGCAGTATTTT.

The chain links TRBV4-1 to TRBJ1-2; D is uncertain. The V gene lost 0 bases and the J gene lost 9 bases, with 11 bases spanning the gap. Germline CDR1 reads MGHRA; CDR2 reads YSYEKL. This CDR3 is 13 amino acids long. CDR3 in DNA: TGCGCCAGCAGCCAAGACCGGGCCACTCGCTACACCTTC. It specifies CASSQDRATRYTF.

The chain combines TRBV7-8 with TRBJ2-3, with TRBD2 matching 14 bases. The CDR3 length is 18 residues. CDR1 is SGHVS, CDR2 FQNEAQ, per germline. The junction had 8 bases not matched to a gene; V was cut back by 4 bases and J by 2 bases. The DNA of the CDR3 is TGTGCCAGCAGCTCAGGGACTAGCGGGAGTGGGGTCACAGATACGCAGTATTTT. Translated: CASSSGTSGSGVTDTQYF.

This chain links TRBV10-3 with TRBJ2-2, with 9 bases lining up with TRBD2. Trimming at V came to 2 bases and at J to 3 bases, leaving 4 bases not matched to a gene. The germline V gene has CDR1 ENHRY and CDR2 SYGVKD. The CDR3 covers 16 residues. Here the CDR3 reads CAISERLAEYTGELFF. The CDR3 bases are TGTGCCATCAGTGAGAGACTAGCGGAATACACCGGGGAGCTGTTTTTT.

The J gene is TRBJ2-5, the V gene TRBV4-1, with 11 bases matching TRBD2. Germline lookup yields CDR1 MGHRA and CDR2 YSYEKL. The CDR3 has 18 residues. The trim removed 1 base at V and 3 bases at J, leaving 10 bases unmatched. The CDR3 is CASSQVQLALAGEETQYF. The CDR3 DNA follows: TGCGCCAGCAGCCAAGTGCAGTTGGCACTAGCGGGGGAAGAGACCCAGTACTTC.

The chain carries TRBV6-1 and TRBJ2-3; D call uncertain. CDR1 is MNHNS and CDR2 is SASEGT in the germline V gene. Deletions cut 0 bases from V and 0 bases from J, with 13 bases between. The CDR3 length is 17 residues. CDR3 DNA sequence: TGTGCCAGCAGTGAAGCGCGAATCATGGCTAGCACAGATACGCAGTATTTT. Protein product: CASSEARIMASTDTQYF.

The rearrangement uses TRBV28 and TRBJ2-1, with D unclear. Germline V gene data show CDR1 as MDHEN and CDR2 as SYDVKM. The CDR3 runs 16 residues. Trimming removed 1 base from V and 0 bases from J, with 10 bases in between. The CDR3: CASSLSDLSSYNEQFF. The CDR3 DNA sequence: TGTGCCAGCAGTTTATCGGACCTAAGCTCCTACAATGAGCAGTTCTTC.

The genes are TRBV7-3 and TRBJ2-2, with 7 bases matching TRBD1. In germline, CDR1 is SGHTA, CDR2 FQGTGA. The CDR3 runs to 17 residues. Trimming took 4 bases from V and 4 from J; bases not matched to a gene: 12. CDR3 protein: CASSSQGVGVGTGELFF. CDR3 in DNA: TGTGCCAGCAGCTCCCAGGGGGTGGGAGTGGGCACCGGGGAGCTGTTTTTT.

This chain uses TRBV4-1 with TRBJ1-3, with unresolved D. Germline CDR1 reads MGHRA; CDR2 reads YSYEKL. Trimming cost V 0 bases and J 0 bases, with 12 bases left between them. CDR3 length equals 17 residues. The CDR3 DNA reads as TGCGCCAGCAGCCAAGAGGGCAGAACCTCCTCTGGAAACACCATATATTTT. Protein: CASSQEGRTSSGNTIYF.

V and J are TRBV10-3 and TRBJ1-2; 7 bases agree with TRBD1. Germline V CDR1 and CDR2: ENHRY, SYGVKD. With V trimmed by 3 bases and J by 5 bases, 12 bases remained unmatched. CDR3 length: 16 residues. The DNA of the CDR3 is TGTGCCATCAGTGAAGAGAGACAGGGCTCTTGGTATGGCTACACCTTC. Translation: CAISEERQGSWYGYTF.

This chain connects TRBV28 to TRBJ2-7, with D maybe TRBD1 (6 bases). Germline-derived CDR1 and CDR2 are MDHEN and SYDVKM. CDR3 length: 16 amino acids. Between the trimmed V and J ends, which lost 2 bases and 2 bases, there was a span of 16 bases. The CDR3 DNA reads as TGTGCCAGCAGTTTAATGGAGAACAGGGTCCCCTACGAGCAGTACTTC. Its protein product is CASSLMENRVPYEQYF. Looking up the rest from reference TRBV28 and TRBJ2-7 gives the full variable domain: DVKVTQSSRYLVKRTGEKVFLECVQDMDHENMFWYRQDPGLGLRLIYFSYDVKMKEKGDIPEGYSVSREKKERFSLILESASTNQTSMYLCASSLMENRVPYEQYFGPGTRLTVT.